The 17 T cell receptor beta chains given below trace back to one sample, sequenced in a study of T-cell memory formation after mild COVID-19. TCRdb analysed the 5' RACE reads with MiXCR anew, one entry per CDR3 protein. The data hold hundreds of thousands of distinct CDR3 sequences, with roughly 20% observed a single time. Sequencing used PBMCs or a T cell subset sorted from them (not recorded which). The source of these receptors is an adult woman who had mild COVID-19 (a few samples of this study predate the infection). Cell type and time point are not known.

This chain joins TRBV29-1 and TRBJ2-3, with TRBD2 matching 10 bases. The germline gives CDR1 SQVTM, CDR2 ANQGSEA. V lost 6 bases and J lost 5; bases outside the gene matches: 11. This CDR3 region has 15 residues. CDR3 in amino acids: CSVRTPAGGLDTQYF. In DNA, the CDR3 is TGCAGCGTCCGGACCCCAGCGGGAGGGTTAGATACGCAGTATTTT.

V gene TRBV7-8 combines with J gene TRBJ2-5; 9 nucleotides match TRBD1. Losses at the gene ends were 1 base for V and 7 bases for J; bases not matched to a gene: 10. Germline CDR1 SGHVS, CDR2 FQNEAQ. This CDR3 region has 16 residues. CDR3 bases: TGTGCCAGCAGCTTAGGGGGCCGGGACAGGGATGGGACCCAGTACTTC. Translating gives CASSLGGRDRDGTQYF.

The chain uses TRBV14 and TRBJ1-2, with D perhaps matching TRBD1 (5 bases). V gave up 1 base and J gave up 4 bases, with 10 bases separating them. The CDR3 consists of 14 residues. CDR1 SGHDN and CDR2 FVKESK come from the germline V gene. CDR3 residues: CASSQGGAGYGYTF. CDR3 nucleotides: TGTGCCAGCAGCCAAGGGGGCGCAGGCTATGGCTACACCTTC.

The chain links TRBV13 to TRBJ1-6; D ambiguous. The CDR3 is 16 residues long. The germline gives CDR1 PRHDT, CDR2 FYEKMQ (reference sequence). V lost 3 bases and J 0 bases, leaving 9 bases between the germline ends. Written as DNA, the CDR3 is TGTGCCAGCAGCTTTTCTGGCAGCTCCTATAATTCACCCCTCCACTTT. Translated: CASSFSGSSYNSPLHF.

This clonotype came up a few times. The chain links TRBV7-2 to TRBJ2-7; no definite D call. CDR1 is SGHTA and CDR2 is FQGNSA in the germline V gene. V was trimmed by 1 base and J by 0 bases, leaving 19 bases between them. There are 18 residues in the CDR3. As DNA, the CDR3 is TGTGCCAGCAGCTTAGTATCTGGCCCACAGAGGATCTCCTACGAGCAGTACTTC. It encodes CASSLVSGPQRISYEQYF.

The rearrangement joins TRBV5-1 to TRBJ2-1; D remains unclear. Trimming cost V 0 bases and J 8 bases, with 9 bases left between them. CDR1 and CDR2 from the germline V gene are SGHRS and YFSETQ. The CDR3 contains 13 residues. The CDR3 loop is CASSLAGEHEQFF. In DNA form, the CDR3 reads TGCGCCAGCAGCTTGGCCGGTGAACATGAGCAGTTCTTC.

The J gene is TRBJ2-3, the V gene TRBV24-1, with unresolved D. Germline lookup yields CDR1 KGHDR and CDR2 SFDVKD. Trimming took off 4 bases at V and 6 bases at J, with 7 bases between the two ends. The CDR3 is 12 amino acids. The CDR3 sequence: CATSEKTDTQYF. The CDR3 region has the DNA TGTGCCACCAGTGAGAAGACTGATACGCAGTATTTT.

This clonotype was found a few times. V gene TRBV5-1 combines with J gene TRBJ2-1; 7 bases line up with TRBD2. With 5 bases clipped from V and 7 bases from J, the junction kept 9 bases outside the gene matches. Germline V gene data show CDR1 as SGHRS and CDR2 as YFSETQ. This CDR3 is 14 amino acids long. CDR3 in amino acids: CASRWTGGANEQFF. The CDR3 bases are TGCGCCAGCAGGTGGACGGGAGGTGCAAATGAGCAGTTCTTC.

This clonotype was detected a few times. The chain couples TRBV20-1 to TRBJ2-1; 7 bases are a match to TRBD2. Germline-derived CDR1 and CDR2 are DFQATT and SNEGSKA (reference sequence). The CDR3 loop spans 16 amino acids. Trimming at V came to 0 bases and at J to 4 bases, leaving 9 bases not matched to a gene. The DNA of the CDR3 is TGCAGTGCTAGAGATAGGGCGGGAGTCCCTTACAATGAGCAGTTCTTC. This encodes CSARDRAGVPYNEQFF.

This clonotype was seen only a few times. The chain couples TRBV15 to TRBJ2-1, with D perhaps TRBD1 (5 bases). CDR3 length: 13 amino acids. Germline V gene sequence: CDR1 LNHNV, CDR2 YYDKDF (reference sequence). V lost 2 bases to trimming and J lost 9 bases, with 11 bases between them. The CDR3 DNA reads TGTGCCACCAGCAGACCTCCCCAGGGTGAGCAGTTCTTC. Translation gives CATSRPPQGEQFF. The full variable domain, its missing parts supplied by reference TRBV15 and TRBJ2-1, is DAMVIQNPRYQVTQFGKPVTLSCSQTLNHNVMYWYQQKSSQAPKLLFHYYDKDFNNEADTPDNFQSRRPNTSFCFLDIRSPGLGDTAMYLCATSRPPQGEQFFGPGTRLTVL.

The chain links TRBV6-5 to TRBJ2-7; D is perhaps TRBD1 (6 bases). Germline values: CDR1 MNHEY, CDR2 SVGAGI. V was trimmed by 2 bases and J by 1 base, leaving 12 bases between them. The CDR3 runs to 15 residues. CDR3 DNA sequence: TGTGCCAGCAGTTACGCGACAGGACCTTCCTACGAGCAGTACTTC. Residues: CASSYATGPSYEQYF.

A few counts support this clonotype. The chain combines TRBV29-1 with TRBJ2-1, with a possible D match to TRBD2 (5 bases). This CDR3 region has 13 residues. Germline values: CDR1 SQVTM, CDR2 ANQGSEA. The V end was cut by 3 bases, the J end by 4 bases, with 10 bases between. In DNA, the CDR3 is TGCAGCGTTGATCCAGCGGCTTACAATGAGCAGTTCTTC. Translated: CSVDPAAYNEQFF.

This clonotype was detected only a few times. V and J are TRBV14 and TRBJ2-5; TRBD2 matches 10 bases. In germline, CDR1 is SGHDN, CDR2 FVKESK. V was pared by 2 bases and J by 5 bases, with 8 bases of the junction left unmatched. The CDR3 extends over 16 amino acids. The CDR3: CASSQSLAGVMETQYF. Here the CDR3 DNA reads TGTGCCAGCAGCCAATCTCTAGCGGGAGTAATGGAGACCCAGTACTTC.

The chain joins TRBV6-1 to TRBJ1-2, with 8 positions matching TRBD1. The trim removed 5 bases at V and 6 bases at J, leaving 8 bases unmatched. The CDR3 sequence is 14 residues long. Germline V gives CDR1 MNHNS, CDR2 SASEGT. The CDR3 spells CASSPTRTGHGYTF. Here the CDR3 DNA reads TGTGCCAGCAGTCCAACCAGGACAGGGCATGGCTACACCTTC.

This clonotype was seen more than once but under ten times. V gene TRBV30 combines with J gene TRBJ1-6, with 8 positions matching TRBD1. Trimming at V came to 4 bases and at J to 7 bases, leaving 12 bases not matched to a gene. CDR3 length: 16 amino acids. CDR1 is GTSNPN and CDR2 is SVGIG in the germline V gene (reference sequence). The CDR3 sequence is CAWTWTGRAGNSPLHF. The CDR3 DNA reads as TGTGCCTGGACATGGACAGGGCGCGCGGGAAATTCACCCCTCCACTTT.

The table lists this clonotype with many counts. The gene calls are TRBV20-1 and TRBJ2-1; TRBD2 agrees at 11 bases. The germline V gene has CDR1 DFQATT and CDR2 SNEGSKA (reference sequence). J was trimmed by 0 bases and V by 0 bases; bases with no gene match: 13. CDR3 length: 20 residues. Here the CDR3 DNA reads TGCAGTGCTAGAGATATGTGGGCTAGCGGGAGGTTGCTCTCCTACAATGAGCAGTTCTTC. This sequence encodes CSARDMWASGRLLSYNEQFF.

V and J are TRBV12-3 or TRBV12-4 and TRBJ2-1, with D possibly TRBD2 on 5 matching bases. V lost 1 base and J lost 5, with 18 bases in between. CDR3 length: 17 amino acids. CDR3 bases: TGTGCCAGCAGTTTAGTGGGGAGAGGAGGCCGGAACAATGAGCAGTTCTTC. Protein sequence: CASSLVGRGGRNNEQFF.